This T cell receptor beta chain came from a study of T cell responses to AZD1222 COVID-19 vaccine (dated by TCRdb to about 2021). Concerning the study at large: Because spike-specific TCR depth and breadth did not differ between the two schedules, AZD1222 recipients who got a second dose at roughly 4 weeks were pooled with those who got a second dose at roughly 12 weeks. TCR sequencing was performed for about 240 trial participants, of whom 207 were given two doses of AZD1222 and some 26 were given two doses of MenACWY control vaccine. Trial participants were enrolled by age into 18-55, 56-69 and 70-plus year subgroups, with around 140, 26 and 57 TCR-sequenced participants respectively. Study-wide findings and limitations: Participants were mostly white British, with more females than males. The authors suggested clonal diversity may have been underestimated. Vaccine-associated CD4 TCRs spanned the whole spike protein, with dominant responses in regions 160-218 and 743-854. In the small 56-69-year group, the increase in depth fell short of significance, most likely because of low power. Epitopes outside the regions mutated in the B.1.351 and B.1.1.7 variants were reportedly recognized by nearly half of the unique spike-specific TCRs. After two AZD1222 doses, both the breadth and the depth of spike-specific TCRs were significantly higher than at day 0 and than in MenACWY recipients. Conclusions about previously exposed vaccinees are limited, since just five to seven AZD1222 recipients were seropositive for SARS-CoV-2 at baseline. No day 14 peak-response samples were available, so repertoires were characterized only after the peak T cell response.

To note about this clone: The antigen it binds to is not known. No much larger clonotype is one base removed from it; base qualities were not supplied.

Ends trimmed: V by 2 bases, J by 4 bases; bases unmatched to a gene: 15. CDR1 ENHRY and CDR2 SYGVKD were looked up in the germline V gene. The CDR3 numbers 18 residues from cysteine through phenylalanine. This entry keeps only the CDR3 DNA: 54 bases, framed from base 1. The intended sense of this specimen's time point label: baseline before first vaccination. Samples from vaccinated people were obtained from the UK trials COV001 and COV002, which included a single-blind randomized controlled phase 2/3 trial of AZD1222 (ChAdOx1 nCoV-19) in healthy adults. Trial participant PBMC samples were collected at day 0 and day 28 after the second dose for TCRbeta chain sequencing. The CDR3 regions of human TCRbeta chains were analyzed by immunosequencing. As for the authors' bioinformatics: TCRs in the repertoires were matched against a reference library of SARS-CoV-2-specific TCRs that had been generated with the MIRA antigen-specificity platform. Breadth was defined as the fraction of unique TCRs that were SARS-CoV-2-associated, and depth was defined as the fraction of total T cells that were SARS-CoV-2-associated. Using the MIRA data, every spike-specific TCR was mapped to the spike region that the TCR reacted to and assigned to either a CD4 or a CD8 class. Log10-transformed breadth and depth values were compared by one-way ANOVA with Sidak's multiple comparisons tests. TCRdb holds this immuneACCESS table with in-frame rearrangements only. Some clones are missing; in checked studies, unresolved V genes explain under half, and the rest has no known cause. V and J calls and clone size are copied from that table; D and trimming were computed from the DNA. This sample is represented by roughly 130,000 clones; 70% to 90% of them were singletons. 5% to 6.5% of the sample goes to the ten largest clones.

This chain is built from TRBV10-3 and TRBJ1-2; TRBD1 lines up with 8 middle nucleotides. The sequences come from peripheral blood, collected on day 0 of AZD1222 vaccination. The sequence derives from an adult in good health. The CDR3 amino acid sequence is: CAISERPRGGTGGYGYTF. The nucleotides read TGTGCCATCAGTGAGCGACCTCGGGGGGGGACAGGTGGCTATGGCTACACCTTC.